One T cell receptor beta chain is described in this entry. In germline, CDR1 is MDHEN, CDR2 SYDVKM. V lost 1 base, J lost 5 bases, and 5 bases stayed unmatched. The CDR3 has 17 amino acids. This sample stems from a study of molecular identifiers for immune sequencing clone quantification. TCRdb re-called the PCR reads with MiXCR, one entry per CDR3 protein. The data show around 460,000 distinct CDR3 sequences, around 23% seen once. The sequenced sample was naive CD8+ T cells from blood, with Jurkat cell RNA spiked in. The subset here: FACS-sorted CD8+CD4-CCR7+CD45RA+ naive T cells. The receptor's source is a human donor in good health. Some libraries in this study had Jurkat cell RNA spiked in. The chain carries TRBV28 and TRBJ2-1; the match to TRBD2 covers 13 bases. The CDR3 loop reads CASSLLLAGGPDNEQFF. The CDR3 nucleotides read TGTGCCAGCAGTTTATTACTAGCGGGAGGGCCCGACAATGAGCAGTTCTTC.